One and the same sample provided the 27 T cell receptor beta chains below, sequenced in a study of T cells in Graves' hyperthyroidism and ophthalmopathy (dated by TCRdb to the late 2010s). Libraries were constructed by multiplex PCR. The sequencer was an Illumina HiSeq 2000. TCR beta CDR3 regions were amplified from RNA transcripts. The first round of RT-PCR for the TCR CDR3 was performed with the HTBI primer set and the Qiagen OneStep RT-PCR kit. TCRdb trimmed the raw reads at Q25, called clones with MiXCR and kept productive beta chains. Rows are combined by CDR3 protein, so each entry shows the most common genes and DNA. Across this sample there are around 340,000 distinct CDR3 sequences, with roughly 20% seen only once. The top ten clonotypes cover around 15% of the sample. Sequencing was carried out using blood. The receptors shown here come from a woman in her 40s with Graves' ophthalmopathy.

This clonotype was seen repeatedly, ten times or more. This chain connects TRBV4-1 to TRBJ1-2; 8 bases line up with TRBD1. Germline trimming cut 3 bases from V and 7 bases from J; bases unmatched to any gene: 10. CDR1 is MGHRA, CDR2 YSYEKL, per germline. The length of the CDR3 is 15 residues. The CDR3 loop is CASSQGQVSRSGYTF. CDR3 in DNA: TGCGCCAGCAGCCAGGGACAGGTGTCCCGATCTGGCTACACCTTC.

This clonotype was counted many times. The rearrangement links TRBV28 to TRBJ1-5, with a possible D match to TRBD1 (5 bases). Trimming removed 7 bases from V and 7 bases from J, with 23 bases in between. This CDR3 has 16 amino acids. Germline V gives CDR1 MDHEN, CDR2 SYDVKM. The CDR3, as DNA: TGTGCCAGCAATCCCCTTACCCGTGGATGGGGGCAGCCCCAGCATTTT. Residues: CASNPLTRGWGQPQHF.

The genes are TRBV11-2 and TRBJ2-7; TRBD2 might be the D (5 bases). The ends were cut back, 5 bases at V and 6 bases at J, with 17 bases in the middle. CDR3 size: 14 residues. CDR1 and CDR2 (germline): SGHAT, FQNNGV. The CDR3 coding sequence is TGTGCCAGCAGCCCAAGCGGTCCTTCGTTCGAGCAGTACTTC. As protein: CASSPSGPSFEQYF.

The V call is TRBV18, the J call TRBJ2-6, with D unclear. This CDR3 is built from 17 residues. Germline values: CDR1 KGHSH, CDR2 LQKENI. Trimming pared 1 base from V and 0 bases from J, leaving 10 bases between. The CDR3: CASSPQGSSSGANVLTF. For the CDR3, the DNA is TGTGCCAGCTCACCACAGGGCTCCAGCTCTGGGGCCAACGTCCTGACTTTC.

This clonotype was seen many times. The V gene is TRBV24-1, the J gene TRBJ2-5; 10 bases align to TRBD1. This CDR3 spans 16 amino acids. CDR1 and CDR2 (germline): KGHDR, SFDVKD. Losses at the gene ends were 5 bases for V and 3 bases for J; bases not matched to a gene: 8. CDR3 region: CATSGPGQGVEETQYF. For the CDR3, the DNA is TGTGCCACCAGTGGACCCGGACAGGGGGTTGAAGAGACCCAGTACTTC.

This clonotype was seen ten or more times. V gene TRBV7-2 combines with J gene TRBJ2-4, with D perhaps being TRBD1 or TRBD2 (5 bases each). Germline CDR1 is SGHTA and CDR2 is FQGNSA. V lost 5 bases, J lost 9 bases, and 17 bases lay in between. The CDR3 runs to 14 residues. CDR3: CASSLEGIYGIQYF. In nucleotides, the CDR3 is TGTGCCAGCAGCCTTGAGGGGATATATGGCATTCAGTACTTC.

The sample holds many counts of this clonotype. The chain recombines TRBV4-3 with TRBJ1-1; D not certain. This CDR3 comprises 13 residues. Trimming stripped 3 bases from V and 0 bases from J, with 5 bases between. Germline loops: CDR1 LGHNA, CDR2 YSLEER. CDR3 in DNA: TGCGCCAGCAGCCATTCAATGAACACTGAAGCTTTCTTT. It translates to CASSHSMNTEAFF.

This clonotype showed up many times. The chain is built from TRBV7-2 and TRBJ2-5; TRBD2 matches at 9 bases. The trim removed 5 bases at V and 5 bases at J, leaving 9 bases unmatched. The CDR3 is made up of 15 amino acids. Germline-derived CDR1 and CDR2 are SGHTA and FQGNSA. In DNA form, the CDR3 reads TGTGCCAGCAGCCCACAAGGCCTAGCGGGGGAGACCCAGTACTTC. It codes for CASSPQGLAGETQYF.

At least ten counts were recorded for this clonotype. The chain has TRBV20-1 and TRBJ2-7; perhaps TRBD1 as D (6 bases). This CDR3 region has 14 residues. V was clipped by 6 bases and J by 2 bases, with 17 bases between them. In germline, CDR1 is DFQATT, CDR2 SNEGSKA (reference sequence). The CDR3 is CSAAPLQGPYEQYF. Written as DNA, the CDR3 is TGCAGTGCGGCCCCATTACAGGGTCCCTACGAGCAGTACTTC.

This clonotype was counted at least ten times. The chain has TRBV7-2 and TRBJ2-7; 11 bases are shared with TRBD2. This CDR3 spans 15 amino acids. J was trimmed by 6 bases and V by 5 bases; bases with no gene match: 9. Germline-derived CDR1 and CDR2 are SGHTA and FQGNSA. The chain's CDR3 is CASSPIAGGPSEQYF. The CDR3 coding sequence is TGTGCCAGCAGCCCCATAGCGGGAGGGCCCTCCGAGCAGTACTTC.

This clonotype was picked up many times. The CDR3, as DNA: TGTGCCAGCAGCATCTCCGGGACAGGGGGCTTCCAGCCCCAGCATTTT. Translation gives CASSISGTGGFQPQHF. The rearrangement joins TRBV11-3 to TRBJ1-5; 12 nucleotides match TRBD1. This CDR3 has 16 amino acids. The germline gives CDR1 SGHNT, CDR2 YENEEA. The V segment lost 5 bases and the J segment 7 bases; nucleotides outside the gene matches: 9.

This sequence joins TRBV24-1 and TRBJ1-5, with D perhaps TRBD1 (6 bases). V was trimmed by 6 bases and J by 5 bases, leaving 10 bases between them. Germline loops: CDR1 KGHDR, CDR2 SFDVKD. The CDR3 sequence is 13 residues long. CDR3 residues: CATSNRGHQPQHF. The DNA for the CDR3 is TGTGCCACCAGTAACCGGGGGCATCAGCCCCAGCATTTT.

About this clonotype: This may be a read error: a much more frequent sequence differs by one nucleotide. The chain combines TRBV2 with TRBJ1-5; possible D gene TRBD1, 6 bases. This CDR3 region has 15 residues. CDR1 and CDR2 (germline): SNHLY, FYNNEI. The CDR3 region has the DNA TGTGTCAGCAGAGACGGACAGTTTAACAATCAGCCCCAGCATTTT. This encodes CVSRDGQFNNQPQHF.

This clonotype came up many times. The CDR3: CASSYGQTSNQPQHF. The CDR3 DNA sequence: TGTGCCAGCAGTTACGGGCAAACTAGCAATCAGCCCCAGCATTTT. The chain is built from TRBV6-5 and TRBJ1-5, with D unresolved. V was shortened by 2 bases and J by 0 bases, with 8 bases between the two germline ends. The CDR3 spans 15 residues. CDR1 MNHEY and CDR2 SVGAGI come from the germline V gene.

The rearrangement links TRBV12-3 or TRBV12-4 to TRBJ2-7; TRBD1 might be the D (6 bases). The CDR3 has 15 residues. Trimming left V 3 bases short and J 6 bases short, with 18 bases between. CDR3 in amino acids: CASSFGRGGGSEQYF. DNA for the CDR3: TGTGCCAGCAGTTTTGGCAGGGGCGGTGGTAGCGAGCAGTACTTC.

This clonotype was counted ten times or more. J is TRBJ1-1 and V is TRBV19; D remains ambiguous. CDR1 LNHDA and CDR2 SQIVND come from the germline V gene (reference sequence). Trimming left V 7 bases short and J 3 bases short, with 12 bases between. The CDR3 spans 13 residues. CDR3: CASTGPGYTEAFF. CDR3 sequence (DNA): TGTGCCAGTACCGGGCCCGGGTACACTGAAGCTTTCTTT.

With respect to this clonotype: A junction end diverges from the germline sequence, so it may reflect a read error. The chain combines TRBV10-3 with TRBJ1-3, with D unclear. The CDR3 sequence is 13 residues long. Germline V CDR1 and CDR2: ENHRY, SYGVKD. CDR3 bases: TGTGCCACCAATTCGGACTCTGGAAACACCATATCTTTT. This sequence encodes CATNSDSGNTISF.

The chain employs TRBV6-1 and TRBJ2-2; 12 bases map to TRBD2. V shed 6 bases, J shed 5 bases, and the junction held 7 bases outside the gene matches. The CDR3 sequence is 16 residues long. Per germline, CDR1 MNHNS and CDR2 SASEGT. In DNA form, the CDR3 reads TGTGCCAGCAGGGGCGCCGGGACTAGCGGGACCGGGGAGCTGTTTTTT. Protein product: CASRGAGTSGTGELFF.

This clonotype showed up many times. The chain has TRBV20-1 and TRBJ2-3; 11 nucleotides align to TRBD2. CDR1 and CDR2 from the germline V gene are DFQATT and SNEGSKA (reference sequence). The CDR3 loop spans 17 amino acids. V shed 1 base and J 10 bases; nucleotides not matched to a gene: 16. CDR3 nucleotides: TGCAGTGCTAGAGCACTCGGGACTAGCGGTTCAGGGGCGGCGCAGTATTTT. It is translated as CSARALGTSGSGAAQYF.

Ten or more counts support this clonotype. The chain joins TRBV28 to TRBJ2-7, with 14 bases that match TRBD2. V dropped 7 bases and J dropped 3; count of bases not matched to a gene: 5. CDR1 and CDR2 (germline): MDHEN, SYDVKM. This CDR3 comprises 15 residues. As DNA, the CDR3 is TGTGCCAGCAACAGCGGACTAGCGGGGGGCTACGAGCAGTACTTC. Encoded protein: CASNSGLAGGYEQYF.

The sample holds many counts of this clonotype. The rearrangement links TRBV10-3 to TRBJ2-7; TRBD2 matches at 12 bases. Looked up from germline, CDR1 is ENHRY and CDR2 is SYGVKD. Germline trimming cut 8 bases from V and 4 bases from J; bases unmatched to any gene: 3. The CDR3 covers 13 residues. The CDR3 sequence is CAIGGLAGYEQYF. Here the CDR3 DNA reads TGTGCCATCGGCGGACTAGCGGGATACGAGCAGTACTTC.

The sample holds many counts of this clonotype. The J gene is TRBJ2-5, the V gene TRBV6-1; TRBD1 matches at 8 bases. V dropped 5 bases and J dropped 6; count of bases not matched to a gene: 2. Germline V gene data show CDR1 as MNHNS and CDR2 as SASEGT. The CDR3 contains 12 residues. The CDR3 is CASSRQGQTQYF. The CDR3 DNA is TGTGCCAGCAGTCGACAGGGGCAGACCCAGTACTTC.

In this sample, this clonotype turned up many times. The chain is built from TRBV12-3 or TRBV12-4 and TRBJ2-2; 12 bases are a match to TRBD2. After removal of 6 bases from V and 3 bases from J, the junction contained 8 bases not matched to a gene. There are 17 residues in the CDR3. In DNA, the CDR3 is TGTGCCAGCAGGGCTAGCGGGAGGGCCAATTACACCGGGGAGCTGTTTTTT. Translation: CASRASGRANYTGELFF.

This clonotype was seen a single time. The chain couples TRBV7-8 to TRBJ2-7; D may correspond to TRBD1 or TRBD2 (6 bases each). This CDR3 comprises 16 residues. Trimming took off 1 base at V and 0 bases at J, with 13 bases between the two ends. In germline, CDR1 is SGHVS, CDR2 FQNEAQ. DNA for the CDR3: TGTGCCAGCAGCTTAGGCATAGGGGGGCGCTCCTACGAGCAGTACTTC. Its translation: CASSLGIGGRSYEQYF.

In its sample, this clonotype was seen many times. The gene calls are TRBV6-5 and TRBJ2-7; D is possibly TRBD2 (6 bases). Germline CDR1 reads MNHEY; CDR2 reads SVGAGI. The CDR3 consists of 14 residues. V dropped 5 bases and J dropped 1 base, with 12 bases sitting between them. The CDR3 coding sequence is TGTGCCAGCAGTCCCTGGGGGGATTCCTACGAGCAGTACTTC. It translates to CASSPWGDSYEQYF.

This clonotype was counted many times. The chain is built from TRBV4-2 and TRBJ1-2; a possible D gene is TRBD1 (5 bases). The V gene lost 0 bases and the J gene lost 2 bases, with 10 bases spanning the gap. The CDR3 covers 15 residues. Germline V gene sequence: CDR1 LGHNA, CDR2 YNFKEQ. The chain's CDR3 is CASSQERDRNYGYTF. CDR3 DNA: TGTGCCAGCAGCCAAGAGAGAGACAGAAACTATGGCTACACCTTC.

This chain connects TRBV11-2 to TRBJ1-1; possible D gene TRBD1, 6 bases. V lost 2 bases to trimming and J lost 0 bases, with 13 bases between them. This CDR3 spans 16 amino acids. Per germline, CDR1 SGHAT and CDR2 FQNNGV. CDR3 in amino acids: CASSLMGASMNTEAFF. The CDR3 DNA reads as TGTGCCAGCAGCTTAATGGGGGCGTCGATGAACACTGAAGCTTTCTTT.